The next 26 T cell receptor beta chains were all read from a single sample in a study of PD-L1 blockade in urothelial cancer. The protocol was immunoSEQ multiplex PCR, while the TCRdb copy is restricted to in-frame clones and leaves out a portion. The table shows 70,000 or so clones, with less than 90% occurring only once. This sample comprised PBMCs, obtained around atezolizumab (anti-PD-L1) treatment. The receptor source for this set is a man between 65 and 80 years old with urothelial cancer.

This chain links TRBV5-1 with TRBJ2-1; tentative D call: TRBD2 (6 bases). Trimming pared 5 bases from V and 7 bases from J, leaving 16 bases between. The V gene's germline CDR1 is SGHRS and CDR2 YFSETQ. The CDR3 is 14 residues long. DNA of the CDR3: TGCGCCAGCAGTAAGGTCGGGAGCCAGAATGAGCAGTTCTTC. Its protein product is CASSKVGSQNEQFF. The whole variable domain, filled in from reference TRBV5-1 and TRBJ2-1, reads KAGVTQTPRYLIKTRGQQVTLSCSPISGHRSVSWYQQTPGQGLQFLFEYFSETQRNKGNFPGRFSGRQFSNSRSEMNVSTLELGDSALYLCASSKVGSQNEQFFGPGTRLTVL.

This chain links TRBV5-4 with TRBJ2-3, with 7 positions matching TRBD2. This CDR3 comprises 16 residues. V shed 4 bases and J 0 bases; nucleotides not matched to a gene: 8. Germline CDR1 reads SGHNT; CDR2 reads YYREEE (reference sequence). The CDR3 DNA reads TGTGCCAGCAGCACCGGGGGGAGGGCTAGCACAGATACGCAGTATTTT. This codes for CASSTGGRASTDTQYF.

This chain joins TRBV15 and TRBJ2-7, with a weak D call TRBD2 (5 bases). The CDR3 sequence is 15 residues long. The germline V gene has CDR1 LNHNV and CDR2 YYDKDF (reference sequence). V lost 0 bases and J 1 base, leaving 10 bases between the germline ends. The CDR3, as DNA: TGTGCCACCAGCAGAGAGAAGGGAGCGTCCTACGAGCAGTACTTC. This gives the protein CATSREKGASYEQYF.

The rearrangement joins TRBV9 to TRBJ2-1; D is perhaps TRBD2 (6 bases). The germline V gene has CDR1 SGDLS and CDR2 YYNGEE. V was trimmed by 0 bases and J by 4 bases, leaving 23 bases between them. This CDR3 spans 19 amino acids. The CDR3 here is CASSVEGRGLRLIYNEQFF. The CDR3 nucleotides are TGTGCCAGCAGCGTAGAGGGGCGGGGCCTTCGACTAATTTACAATGAGCAGTTCTTC.

The chain's CDR3 is CASSETGGAQETQYF. In DNA form, the CDR3 reads TGCGCCAGCAGTGAGACGGGGGGAGCCCAAGAGACCCAGTACTTC. The V gene is TRBV10-1, the J gene TRBJ2-5, with 7 bases lining up with TRBD2. This CDR3 is 15 amino acids long. The V gene end was trimmed by 2 bases and the J gene end by 1 base; junction bases not matched to a gene: 4. Per the germline V gene, CDR1 is WNHNN and CDR2 is SYGVQD (reference sequence).

The DNA for the CDR3 is TGTGCCAGCAGTTCTCCCCTTGGCCCGGAGACCCAGTACTTC. This translates into CASSSPLGPETQYF. This chain connects TRBV28 to TRBJ2-5; no definite D call. This CDR3 spans 14 amino acids. Germline V gene data show CDR1 as MDHEN and CDR2 as SYDVKM. Between the trimmed V and J ends, which lost 4 bases and 5 bases, there was a span of 14 bases.

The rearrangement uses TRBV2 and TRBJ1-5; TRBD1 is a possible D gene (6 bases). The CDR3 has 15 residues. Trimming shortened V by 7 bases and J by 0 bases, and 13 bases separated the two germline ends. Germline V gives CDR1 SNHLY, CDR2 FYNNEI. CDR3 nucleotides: TGTGCCAGCACCTTACAGGGTTATAGCAATCAGCCCCAGCATTTT. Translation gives CASTLQGYSNQPQHF. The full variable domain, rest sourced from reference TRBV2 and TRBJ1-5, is EPEVTQTPSHQVTQMGQEVILRCVPISNHLYFYWYRQILGQKVEFLVSFYNNEISEKSEIFDDQFSVERPDGSNFTLKIRSTKLEDSAMYFCASTLQGYSNQPQHFGDGTRLSIL.

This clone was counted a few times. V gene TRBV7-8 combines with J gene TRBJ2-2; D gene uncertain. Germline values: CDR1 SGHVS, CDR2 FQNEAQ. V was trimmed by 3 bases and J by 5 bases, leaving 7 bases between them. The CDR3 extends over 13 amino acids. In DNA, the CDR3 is TGTGCCAGCAGCTTGTATGAGACCGGGGAGCTGTTTTTT. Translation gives CASSLYETGELFF.

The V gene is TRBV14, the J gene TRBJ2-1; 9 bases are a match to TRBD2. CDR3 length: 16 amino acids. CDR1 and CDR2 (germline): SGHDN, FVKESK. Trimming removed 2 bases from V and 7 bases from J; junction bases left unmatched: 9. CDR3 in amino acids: CASSQYGGRAGNEQFF. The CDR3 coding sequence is TGTGCCAGCAGCCAATACGGCGGGAGGGCCGGTAATGAGCAGTTCTTC.

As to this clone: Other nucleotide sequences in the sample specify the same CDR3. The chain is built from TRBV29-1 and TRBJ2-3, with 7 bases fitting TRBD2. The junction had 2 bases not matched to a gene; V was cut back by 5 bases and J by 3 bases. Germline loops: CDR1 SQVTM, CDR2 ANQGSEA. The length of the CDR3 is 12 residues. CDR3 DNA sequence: TGCAGCGTTTCGGGGGGAACAGATACGCAGTATTTT. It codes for CSVSGGTDTQYF.

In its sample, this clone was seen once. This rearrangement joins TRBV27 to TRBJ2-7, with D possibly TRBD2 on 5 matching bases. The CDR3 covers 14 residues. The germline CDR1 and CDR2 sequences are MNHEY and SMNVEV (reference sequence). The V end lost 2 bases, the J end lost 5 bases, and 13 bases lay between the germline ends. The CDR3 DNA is TGTGCCAGCAGTTTACTCCGGGGTAGCAACGAGCAGTACTTC. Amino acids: CASSLLRGSNEQYF.

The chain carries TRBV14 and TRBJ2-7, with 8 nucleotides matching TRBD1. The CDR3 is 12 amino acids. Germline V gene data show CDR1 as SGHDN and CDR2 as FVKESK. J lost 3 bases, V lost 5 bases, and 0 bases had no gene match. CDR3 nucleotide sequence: TGTGCCAGCAGCGGGACAGGCTACGAGCAGTACTTC. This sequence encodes CASSGTGYEQYF.

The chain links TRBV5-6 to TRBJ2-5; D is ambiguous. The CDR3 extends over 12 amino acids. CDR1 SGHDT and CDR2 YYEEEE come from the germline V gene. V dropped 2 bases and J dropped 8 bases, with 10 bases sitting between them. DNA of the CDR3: TGTGCCAGCAGCTTAGAAGCCTTTACCCAGTACTTC. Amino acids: CASSLEAFTQYF.

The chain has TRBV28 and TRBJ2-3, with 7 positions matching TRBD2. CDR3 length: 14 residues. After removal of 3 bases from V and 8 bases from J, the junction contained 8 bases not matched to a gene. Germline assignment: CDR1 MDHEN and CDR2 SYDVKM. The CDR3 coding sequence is TGTGCCAGCAGTTTGATCCTTGGGAGGGGTACGCAGTATTTT. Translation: CASSLILGRGTQYF.

The chain's CDR3 is CASSLIRGTEAFF. CDR3 sequence (DNA): TGCGCCAGCAGCTTGATCCGGGGCACTGAAGCTTTCTTT. The chain links TRBV5-1 to TRBJ1-1; no clear D gene. This CDR3 is 13 amino acids long. Deletions cut 1 base from V and 4 bases from J, with 8 bases between. Germline CDR1 and CDR2: SGHRS and YFSETQ.

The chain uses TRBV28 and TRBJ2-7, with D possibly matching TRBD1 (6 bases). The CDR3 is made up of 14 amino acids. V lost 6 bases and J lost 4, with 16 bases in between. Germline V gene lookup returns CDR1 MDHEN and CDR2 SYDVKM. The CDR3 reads CASRPQGPLYEQYF. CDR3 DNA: TGTGCCAGCAGGCCTCAGGGGCCCCTGTACGAGCAGTACTTC. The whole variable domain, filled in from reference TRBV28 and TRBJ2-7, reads DVKVTQSSRYLVKRTGEKVFLECVQDMDHENMFWYRQDPGLGLRLIYFSYDVKMKEKGDIPEGYSVSREKKERFSLILESASTNQTSMYLCASRPQGPLYEQYFGPGTRLTVT.

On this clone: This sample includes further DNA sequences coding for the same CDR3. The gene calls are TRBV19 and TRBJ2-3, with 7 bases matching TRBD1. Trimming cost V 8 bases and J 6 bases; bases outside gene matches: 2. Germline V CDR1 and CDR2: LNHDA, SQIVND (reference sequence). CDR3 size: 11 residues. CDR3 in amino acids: CASSTGDTQYF. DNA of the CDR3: TGTGCCAGTTCGACAGGGGATACGCAGTATTTT.

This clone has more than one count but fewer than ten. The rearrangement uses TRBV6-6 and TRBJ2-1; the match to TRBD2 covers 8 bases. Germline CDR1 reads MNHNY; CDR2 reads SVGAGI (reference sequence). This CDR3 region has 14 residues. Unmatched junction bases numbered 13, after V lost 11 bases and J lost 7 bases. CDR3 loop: CASGSTSAVNEQFF. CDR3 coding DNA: TGTGCCTCGGGGTCGACTAGCGCAGTGAATGAGCAGTTCTTC.

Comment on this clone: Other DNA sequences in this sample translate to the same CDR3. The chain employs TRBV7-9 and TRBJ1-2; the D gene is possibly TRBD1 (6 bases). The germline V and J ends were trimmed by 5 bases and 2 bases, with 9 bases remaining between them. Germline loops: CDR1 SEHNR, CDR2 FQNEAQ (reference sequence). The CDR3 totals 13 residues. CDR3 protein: CASSHGQNYGYTF. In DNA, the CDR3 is TGTGCCAGCAGCCATGGACAGAACTATGGCTACACCTTC.

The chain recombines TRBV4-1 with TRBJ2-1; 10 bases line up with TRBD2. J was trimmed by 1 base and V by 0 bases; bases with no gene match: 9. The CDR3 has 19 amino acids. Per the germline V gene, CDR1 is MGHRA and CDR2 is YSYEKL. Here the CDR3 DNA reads TGCGCCAGCAGCCAAGAGCCGGCAGCGGGAGGGCCGTCCTACAATGAGCAGTTCTTC. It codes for CASSQEPAAGGPSYNEQFF.

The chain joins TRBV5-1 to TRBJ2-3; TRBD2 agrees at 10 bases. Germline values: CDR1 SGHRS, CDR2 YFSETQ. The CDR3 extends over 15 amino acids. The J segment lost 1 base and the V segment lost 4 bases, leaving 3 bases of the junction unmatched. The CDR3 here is CASSLAGVRTDTQYF. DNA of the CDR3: TGCGCCAGCAGCCTAGCGGGAGTCCGCACAGATACGCAGTATTTT.

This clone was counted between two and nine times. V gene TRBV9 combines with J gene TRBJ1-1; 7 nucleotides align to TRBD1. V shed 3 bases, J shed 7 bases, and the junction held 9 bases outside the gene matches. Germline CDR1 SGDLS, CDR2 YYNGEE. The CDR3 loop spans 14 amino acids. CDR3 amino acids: CASSAGQVDGEAFF. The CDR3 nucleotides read TGTGCCAGCAGCGCAGGACAGGTTGATGGTGAAGCTTTCTTT.

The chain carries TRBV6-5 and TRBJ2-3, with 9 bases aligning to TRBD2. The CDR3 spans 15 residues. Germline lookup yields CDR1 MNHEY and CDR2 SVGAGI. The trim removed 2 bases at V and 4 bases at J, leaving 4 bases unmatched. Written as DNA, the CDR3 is TGTGCCAGCAGTTACCAGACTAGCGGTTCAGATACGCAGTATTTT. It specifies CASSYQTSGSDTQYF.

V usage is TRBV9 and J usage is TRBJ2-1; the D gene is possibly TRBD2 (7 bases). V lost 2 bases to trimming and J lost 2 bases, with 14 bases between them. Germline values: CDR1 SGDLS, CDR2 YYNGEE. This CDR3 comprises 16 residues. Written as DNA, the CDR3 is TGTGCCAGCAGCGTTGGGGGGGGGCAGACCTACAATGAGCAGTTCTTC. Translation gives CASSVGGGQTYNEQFF.

Written as DNA, the CDR3 is TGTGCCAGCAGTGAACAGGACAGGGTTTACGAGACCCAGTACTTC. It translates to CASSEQDRVYETQYF. This chain connects TRBV6-1 to TRBJ2-5; 8 bases are shared with TRBD1. This CDR3 contains 15 residues. Germline V lookup: CDR1 MNHNS, CDR2 SASEGT. V lost 2 bases to trimming and J lost 5 bases; unmatched junction nucleotides: 7.

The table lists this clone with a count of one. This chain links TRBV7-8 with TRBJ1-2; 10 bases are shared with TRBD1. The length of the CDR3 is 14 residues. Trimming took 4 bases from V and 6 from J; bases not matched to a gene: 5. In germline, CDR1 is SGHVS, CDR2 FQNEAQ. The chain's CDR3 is CASSWDRGGNGYTF. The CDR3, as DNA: TGTGCCAGCAGCTGGGACAGGGGTGGCAATGGCTACACCTTC.